This T cell receptor beta chain was identified in a study of blood T cell repertoires in COVID-19. The V segment lost 6 bases and the J segment 6 bases; nucleotides outside the gene matches: 8. The germline V gene encodes CDR1 MNHEY and CDR2 SVGEGT. This CDR3 is 13 amino acids long. Sequencing was performed with immunoSEQ multiplex PCR; in TCRdb, only in-frame clones are kept and a portion is missing. Counted here are roughly 70,000 clones, about nine tenths occurring once; the ten biggest clones make up approximately 1.5%. This clone was seen once. The sequence was obtained from a man in his 60s with acute or convalescent COVID-19. This chain links TRBV6-2 or TRBV6-3 with TRBJ2-7; 7 positions agree with TRBD1. The sample consisted of peripheral blood. CDR3 nucleotides: TGTGCCAGCAGCCCGGGACAGTTTTCCGAGCAGTACTTC. Its protein is CASSPGQFSEQYF.